This record covers a single T cell receptor (beta chain). Its target is not known. The data were taken from a study of cytomegalovirus exposure and HLA in healthy donors. Generated by immunoSEQ multiplex PCR, the TCRdb table keeps only in-frame clones and is missing some. The table includes hundreds of thousands of clones, roughly 88% detected once. Findings and caveats of the study: A few chains linked to CMV were shown in vitro to be specific for CMV antigens.

The donors were in the roughly 110-subject validation cohort; that cohort was separate from the roughly 700-subject first cohort. Trimming cost V 0 bases and J 2 bases, with 11 bases left between them. Per germline, CDR1 SGHNT and CDR2 YYREEE (reference sequence). This CDR3 comprises 15 residues. This chain links TRBV5-4 with TRBJ1-2; D unclear. Sequenced sample: PBMCs. The sequence derives from a woman between 18 and 29 years old in good health and CMV-seronegative. CDR3 bases: TGTGCCAGCAGCTTGGCCGGGCGGGTCAACTATGGCTACACCTTC. It specifies CASSLAGRVNYGYTF.